One sample yielded the 10 T cell receptor beta chains listed below, sequenced in a study of T-cell memory formation after mild COVID-19. In TCRdb, the 5' RACE reads were re-called with MiXCR into one record per CDR3 protein. The table has a few hundred thousand distinct CDR3 sequences, about an eighth seen once; the top ten hold approximately 20%. Sample: PBMCs or a T cell subset sorted from them (not recorded which). The receptor source for this set is a man between 18 and 29 years old who had mild COVID-19 (a few samples of this study predate the infection). Cell type and time point are not known.

Many counts were recorded for this clonotype. V gene TRBV7-2 combines with J gene TRBJ2-5, with TRBD1 identical over 8 bases. CDR1 is SGHTA, CDR2 FQGNSA, per germline. V lost 1 base to trimming and J lost 1 base; unmatched junction nucleotides: 5. The CDR3 is 16 amino acids. The CDR3 nucleotides read TGTGCCAGCAGCTTAGTGCCAGGGGGCCCCCAAGAGACCCAGTACTTC. Encoded protein: CASSLVPGGPQETQYF.

CDR3 coding DNA: TGCGCCAGCAGCCCCGGGACACCCGCCAAAAACATTCAGTACTTC. Encoded protein: CASSPGTPAKNIQYF. The rearrangement uses TRBV5-1 and TRBJ2-4, with a possible D match to TRBD1 (6 bases). Germline V gene data show CDR1 as SGHRS and CDR2 as YFSETQ. The ends were cut back, 4 bases at V and 1 base at J, with 12 bases in the middle. This CDR3 spans 15 amino acids.

This clonotype has a handful of counts. V is TRBV6-1 and J is TRBJ2-7, with a weak D call TRBD1 (6 bases). V was clipped by 6 bases and J by 5 bases, with 14 bases between them. CDR1 is MNHNS, CDR2 SASEGT, per germline. This CDR3 spans 13 amino acids. The CDR3 coding sequence is TGTGCCAGCAGAAGTCAGGGGACCGACGAGCAGTACTTC. Its translation is CASRSQGTDEQYF.

This clonotype occurred a few times. The CDR3 nucleotides are TGCAGCGTCCTACTCAGCTGGGAGGTGAACACTGAAGCTTTCTTT. Protein product: CSVLLSWEVNTEAFF. V and J are TRBV29-1 and TRBJ1-1, with D hard to call. The length of the CDR3 is 15 residues. Trimming removed 6 bases from V and 0 bases from J, with 17 bases in between. Germline V gene lookup returns CDR1 SQVTM and CDR2 ANQGSEA.

The J gene is TRBJ1-6, the V gene TRBV5-5, with a weak D call TRBD1 (6 bases). The CDR3 has 16 residues. Germline loops: CDR1 SGHKS, CDR2 YYEKEE (reference sequence). The V end was cut by 4 bases, the J end by 9 bases, with 20 bases between. CDR3 bases: TGTGCCAGCAGCCCGATGGTGGGGGCGCTTGGTTCACCCCTCCACTTT. It encodes CASSPMVGALGSPLHF.

The chain combines TRBV4-1 with TRBJ1-5; 10 positions match TRBD1. Unmatched junction bases numbered 2, after V lost 2 bases and J lost 1 base. This CDR3 spans 16 amino acids. Germline lookup yields CDR1 MGHRA and CDR2 YSYEKL. The CDR3 sequence is CASSQPGQGSNQPQHF. The CDR3 DNA reads as TGCGCCAGCAGCCAACCGGGACAGGGGAGCAATCAGCCCCAGCATTTT.

The J gene is TRBJ1-5, the V gene TRBV30, with 8 bases that match TRBD1. The trim removed 4 bases at V and 4 bases at J, leaving 6 bases unmatched. CDR1 is GTSNPN and CDR2 is SVGIG in the germline V gene (reference sequence). The CDR3 contains 14 residues. CDR3 DNA: TGTGCCTGGACCCTAGGACAGGGAAATCAGCCCCAGCATTTT. This translates into CAWTLGQGNQPQHF.

This clonotype was detected many times. The V and J genes are TRBV7-2 and TRBJ1-6, with D perhaps TRBD1 (5 bases). Per the germline V gene, CDR1 is SGHTA and CDR2 is FQGNSA. CDR3 length: 15 residues. The germline V and J ends were trimmed by 1 base and 10 bases, with 14 bases remaining between them. CDR3 in DNA: TGTGCCAGCAGCTTAGAGGCAGGGATAATATCACCCCTCCACTTT. Its protein is CASSLEAGIISPLHF.

This clonotype came up a few times. The V gene is TRBV20-1, the J gene TRBJ1-1; D unclear. The length of the CDR3 is 11 residues. Per germline, CDR1 DFQATT and CDR2 SNEGSKA (reference sequence). V lost 1 base, J lost 3 bases, and 3 bases lay in between. CDR3: CSARVYTEAFF. The CDR3 bases are TGCAGTGCTAGAGTCTACACTGAAGCTTTCTTT.

In this sample, this clonotype turned up many times. The chain recombines TRBV12-3 or TRBV12-4 with TRBJ1-5; D not certain. V gave up 6 bases and J gave up 5 bases, with 14 bases separating them. The CDR3 length is 14 residues. The CDR3: CASSSGSLYQPQHF. The CDR3 nucleotides read TGTGCCAGCAGCTCGGGATCTCTTTATCAGCCCCAGCATTTT.